Listed below are T cell receptor beta chains from one sample, sequenced in a study of blood T cell repertoires in COVID-19. Only in-frame clones appear in the TCRdb table, and some are missing; sequencing was by immunoSEQ multiplex PCR. The repertoire has some 330,000 clones, 70% to 90% of them found once; the top ten carry approximately 1.9%. Sequencing was carried out using PBMCs or T cells enriched from blood (not recorded which). The receptors derive from a man in his forties or fifties in a cohort exposed to, infected with or recovered from COVID-19 (not recorded which). CDR3s include the opening cysteine and the closing phenylalanine or tryptophan. D genes are given only for firm matches. Where a row states a size, it is once, few, many or the class of an expanded clone; other rows omit it.

TRBJ2-1 TRBV11-2 . TRBD2 TGTGCCAGCAGCGCTGACGGGACTAGCTCCTACAATGAGCAGTTCTTC CASSADGTSSYNEQFF
TRBJ1-1 TRBV5-6 . TRBD1 TGTGCCAGCAGCCTCGGCACAGGGGGCGGCACTGAAGCTTTCTTT CASSLGTGGGTEAFF
TRBJ2-2 TRBV7-9 . . TGTGCCAGCAGCTTTGTAGGGCTAGCCGTAACCAACACCGGGGAGCTGTTTTTT CASSFVGLAVTNTGELFF
TRBJ2-2 TRBV7-2 . TRBD2 TGTGCCAGCAGCCCGACTAGCGGGAGTTCCGGGGAGCTGTTTTTT CASSPTSGSSGELFF
TRBJ1-6 TRBV3-1/TRBV3-2 . TRBD1 TGTGCCAGCAGCCTTGGACAGGGGTGGATACCCCTCCACTTT CASSLGQGWIPLHF
TRBJ2-1 TRBV6-5 . TRBD2 TGTGCCAGCAGTAGGACTAGCGGGGACAATGAGCAGTTCTTC CASSRTSGDNEQFF
TRBJ2-3 TRBV7-8 . . TGTGCCAGCAGTTGGGCTAGCGAGGCAGATACGCAGTATTTT CASSWASEADTQYF
TRBJ1-4 TRBV2 . . TGTGCCAGCAGGGAGGTCCGGAATGAAAAACTGTTTTTT CASREVRNEKLFF
TRBJ2-3 TRBV30 . . TGTGCCTGGAGTGACAGTCCGAGCACAGATACGCAGTATTTT CAWSDSPSTDTQYF
TRBJ1-2 TRBV5-4 few TRBD1 TGTGCCAGCAGCAAGGGACAGGGATCGGTCTATGGCTACACCTTC CASSKGQGSVYGYTF
TRBJ2-2 TRBV11-1 many . TGTGCCAGCAGCCCCAGGGAACGAACGAGAACCGGGGAGCTGTTTTTT CASSPRERTRTGELFF
TRBJ2-2 TRBV11-1 . . TGTGCCAGCAGCGAAATAGTGGGCTCCGGGGAGCTGTTTTTT CASSEIVGSGELFF